What follows describes a single T cell receptor (beta chain). Antigen specificity is unknown. The study ran its PCR with 60 Vbeta and 13 Jbeta primers. Here immunoSEQ multiplex PCR was the method, and the copy in TCRdb shows in-frame clones only, minus some. There are about 110,000 clones in the sample, with approximately 3.7% held by the top ten. Germline V lookup: CDR1 SGHKS, CDR2 YYEKEE (reference sequence). The V end was cut by 0 bases, the J end by 5 bases, with 14 bases between. There are 15 residues in the CDR3. The data were taken from a study of cytomegalovirus exposure and HLA in healthy donors. Healthy bone marrow donors made up the cohort. Overall study results and limits: A later analysis found that most CMV-associated TCR beta chains appeared HLA-restricted. In an earlier analysis, productive rearrangement rates for most beta V segments clustered near 87% or 30%. DRB1 had the most TCR associations and HLA-C the fewest, a later analysis found, with rates varying by HLA locus.

The chain employs TRBV5-5 and TRBJ1-2, with a tentative D call TRBD1 (5 bases). The specimen sequenced was PBMCs. The TCR originated in a man between 25 and 39 years old in good health and CMV-seronegative. CDR3 region: CASSLGGAGTYGYTF. CDR3 nucleotides: TGTGCCAGCAGCTTGGGCGGGGCAGGTACTTATGGCTACACCTTC.